This passage covers 10 T cell receptor beta chains from one sample sequenced in a study of OX40 agonist ivuxolimab in advanced cancers. TCRdb's copy holds only in-frame clones and misses some; the assay was immunoSEQ multiplex PCR. The table shows more than 45,000 clones, with 83% occurring only once. The sequences come from CD4+ or CD8+ T cells sorted from blood, collected in a trial of the OX40 agonist ivuxolimab. These receptors all come from an adult with an advanced solid tumor such as melanoma, head and neck, liver or kidney cancer.

This chain uses TRBV4-1 with TRBJ1-5, with D tentatively TRBD1 (6 bases). In germline, CDR1 is MGHRA, CDR2 YSYEKL. The CDR3 consists of 17 residues. Trimming shortened V by 4 bases and J by 0 bases, and 16 bases separated the two germline ends. The CDR3 loop reads CASSRGRGGSSNQPQHF. CDR3 DNA sequence: TGCGCCAGCAGCCGCGGGAGGGGGGGTAGTAGCAATCAGCCCCAGCATTTT.

A few counts support this clone. The chain carries TRBV5-1 and TRBJ1-2, with 7 bases identical to TRBD1. The CDR3 runs 14 residues. The J segment lost 0 bases and the V segment lost 7 bases, leaving 6 bases of the junction unmatched. Germline CDR1 and CDR2: SGHRS and YFSETQ. The DNA of the CDR3 is TGCGCCAGCGGATCAGGGACAGCTAACTATGGCTACACCTTC. This translates into CASGSGTANYGYTF.

The chain recombines TRBV6-6 with TRBJ2-2; TRBD2 might be the D (6 bases). In germline, CDR1 is MNHNY, CDR2 SVGAGI (reference sequence). Between the trimmed V and J ends, which lost 6 bases and 4 bases, there was a span of 9 bases. The CDR3 has 13 residues. The CDR3 reads CASSLGGTGELFF. The CDR3 region has the DNA TGTGCCAGCAGCCTGGGGGGCACCGGGGAGCTGTTTTTT.

The chain uses TRBV9 and TRBJ1-5; D is undetermined. With 3 bases removed from V and 6 bases from J, the gap between germline ends came to 16 bases. CDR1 SGDLS and CDR2 YYNGEE come from the germline V gene. The CDR3 covers 15 residues. In DNA form, the CDR3 reads TGTGCCAGCAGCGGAAAACGACCAAGGAGTCAGCCCCAGCATTTT. It yields the protein CASSGKRPRSQPQHF.

The chain employs TRBV7-2 and TRBJ1-3, with D perhaps TRBD1 (5 bases). The CDR3 covers 15 residues. Germline CDR1 SGHTA, CDR2 FQGNSA. V lost 5 bases and J 0 bases, leaving 11 bases between the germline ends. The CDR3 protein is CASSPGPNSGNTIYF. Here the CDR3 DNA reads TGTGCCAGCAGCCCGGGACCGAACTCTGGAAACACCATATATTTT.

The chain carries TRBV19 and TRBJ1-1; D is perhaps TRBD1 (6 bases). V was pared by 7 bases and J by 4 bases, with 16 bases between. Germline V lookup: CDR1 LNHDA, CDR2 SQIVND (reference sequence). The CDR3 length is 14 residues. The CDR3 DNA reads TGTGCCAGTACCTCTCAGGGGTCAGGCACTGAAGCTTTCTTT. It specifies CASTSQGSGTEAFF.

The table lists this clone with a few counts. The chain couples TRBV5-1 to TRBJ2-2; D unresolved. The CDR3 is made up of 14 amino acids. CDR1 is SGHRS, CDR2 YFSETQ, per germline. V gave up 4 bases and J gave up 0 bases, with 7 bases separating them. In DNA form, the CDR3 reads TGCGCCAGCAGCCCAAACCCGAACACCGGGGAGCTGTTTTTT. This sequence encodes CASSPNPNTGELFF.

The chain couples TRBV19 to TRBJ2-1, with TRBD2 as a possible D gene (6 bases). CDR1 and CDR2 (germline): LNHDA, SQIVND (reference sequence). The germline V and J ends were trimmed by 0 bases and 3 bases, with 12 bases remaining between them. The CDR3 totals 16 residues. This CDR3 is CASSIDLSGGYNEQFF. The CDR3 nucleotides read TGTGCCAGTAGTATAGATCTATCCGGGGGCTACAATGAGCAGTTCTTC. The full variable domain, with the rest looked up from reference TRBV19 and TRBJ2-1, is DGGITQSPKYLFRKEGQNVTLSCEQNLNHDAMYWYRQDPGQGLRLIYYSQIVNDFQKGDIAEGYSVSREKKESFPLTVTSAQKNPTAFYLCASSIDLSGGYNEQFFGPGTRLTVL.

The CDR3 loop is CAWSPGAGVGEKLFF. CDR3 in DNA: TGTGCCTGGAGCCCGGGGGCAGGGGTGGGGGAAAAACTGTTTTTT. The V gene is TRBV30, the J gene TRBJ1-4; D might be TRBD1 (6 bases). CDR3 length equals 15 residues. CDR1 is GTSNPN, CDR2 SVGIG, per germline (reference sequence). Trimming removed 3 bases from V and 8 bases from J, with 19 bases in between.

This clone has only one observation. The chain employs TRBV6-5 and TRBJ2-1; D is possibly TRBD2 (5 bases). With 5 bases removed from V and 8 bases from J, the gap between germline ends came to 19 bases. This CDR3 spans 15 amino acids. From germline, CDR1 is MNHEY and CDR2 SVGAGI. CDR3 in DNA: TGTGCCAGCAGTCACCCACCGGCAGCGGTGCATGAGCAGTTCTTC. This translates into CASSHPPAAVHEQFF.